This T cell receptor (beta chain) was recorded in a study of T-cell reconstitution after alpha-beta-depleted transplantation in children. The study, taken as a whole, reports: T-cell numbers and diversity, one year after transplant, stemmed largely from T cells that were newly produced. Roughly two months post-transplant, alpha-beta T cells reportedly originated from several hundred graft clones that had expanded.

This clonotype occurred a few times. Its antigen is not identified. A TCRbeta library incorporating unique molecular identifiers was prepared. MiXCR, applied by TCRdb to the PCR reads, yields one record per CDR3 protein. The table includes 600,000 to 700,000 distinct CDR3 sequences, 13% detected once. Source: PBMCs, taken before TCRalphabeta/CD19-depleted stem cell transplant. This receptor was taken from a girl aged 2-10 years with congenital amegakaryocytic thrombocytopenia, due to receive a stem cell transplant.

CDR3 residues: CASSFGTGKTDTQYF. CDR3 in DNA: TGCGCCAGCAGTTTTGGGACAGGGAAAACAGATACGCAGTATTTT. The chain uses TRBV5-1 and TRBJ2-3, with 9 bases aligning to TRBD1. CDR1 SGHRS and CDR2 YFSETQ come from the germline V gene. The CDR3 runs to 15 residues. Trimming removed 5 bases from V and 3 bases from J; junction bases left unmatched: 7.